The clone carrying this T cell receptor beta chain was observed a few times. This sample was included in a study of blood T cell repertoires in COVID-19. With 3 bases removed from V and 7 bases from J, the gap between germline ends came to 9 bases. The CDR3 has 13 amino acids. The germline CDR1 and CDR2 sequences are SGHTA and FQGNSA. The data were produced by immunoSEQ multiplex PCR, yet TCRdb's version contains in-frame clones alone and is incomplete. The sample includes about 170,000 clones, 70% to 85% of them seen just once. The TCR sequence derives from a woman older than 75 with acute or convalescent COVID-19. The chain links TRBV7-2 to TRBJ1-4; D not certain. Sequenced input: peripheral blood. This CDR3 reads CASSLEDGEKLFF. DNA of the CDR3: TGTGCCAGCAGCTTGGAGGACGGTGAAAAACTGTTTTTT.